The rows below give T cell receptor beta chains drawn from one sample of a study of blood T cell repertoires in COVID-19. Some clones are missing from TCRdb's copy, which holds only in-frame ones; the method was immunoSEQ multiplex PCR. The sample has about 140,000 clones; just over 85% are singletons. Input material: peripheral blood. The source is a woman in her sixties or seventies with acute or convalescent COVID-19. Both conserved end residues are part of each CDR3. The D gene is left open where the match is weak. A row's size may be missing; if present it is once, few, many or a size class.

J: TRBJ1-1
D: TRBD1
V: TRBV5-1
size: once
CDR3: CASSSEGTVNTEAFF
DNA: TGCGCCAGCAGCTCAGAAGGGACAGTGAACACTGAAGCTTTCTTT

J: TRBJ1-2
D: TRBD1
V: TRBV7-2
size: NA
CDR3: CASSPGGQGATNYGYTF
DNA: TGTGCCAGCAGCCCGGGTGGACAGGGGGCAACTAACTATGGCTACACCTTC

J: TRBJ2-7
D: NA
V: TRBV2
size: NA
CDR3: CASSVRDYEQYF
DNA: TGTGCCAGCAGTGTGCGGGACTACGAGCAGTACTTC

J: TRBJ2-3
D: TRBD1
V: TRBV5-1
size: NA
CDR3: CASSLGTASTNTQYF
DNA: TGCGCCAGCAGCTTAGGGACAGCTAGCACAAATACGCAGTATTTT

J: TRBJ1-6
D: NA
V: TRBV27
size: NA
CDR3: CASRDSITEGRPLHF
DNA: TGTGCCAGTAGGGACTCAATTACAGAAGGGAGACCCCTCCACTTT

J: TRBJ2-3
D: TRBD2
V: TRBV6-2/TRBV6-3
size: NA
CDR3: CASSKSPRGAGDPLHTQYF
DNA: TGTGCCAGCAGCAAATCGCCGCGGGGGGCGGGGGACCCCTTGCATACGCAGTATTTT

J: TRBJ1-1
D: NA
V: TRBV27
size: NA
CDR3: CASSPNSRRTEAFF
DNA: TGTGCCAGCAGCCCGAACTCCCGCAGGACTGAAGCTTTCTTT

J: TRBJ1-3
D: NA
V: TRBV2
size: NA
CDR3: CASSVQGNTIYF
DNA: TGTGCCAGCAGTGTCCAGGGAAACACCATATATTTT

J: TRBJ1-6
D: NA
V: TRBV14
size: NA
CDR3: CASSHPTESSYNSPLHF
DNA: TGTGCCAGCAGCCACCCGACAGAGAGCTCCTATAATTCACCCCTCCACTTT

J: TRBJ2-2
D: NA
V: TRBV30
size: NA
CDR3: CAWRVLRPNTGELFF
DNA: TGTGCCTGGAGAGTACTAAGGCCGAACACCGGGGAGCTGTTTTTT

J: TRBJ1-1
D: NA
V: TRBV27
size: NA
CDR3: CASTGGTEAFF
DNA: TGTGCCAGCACCGGGGGCACTGAAGCTTTCTTT

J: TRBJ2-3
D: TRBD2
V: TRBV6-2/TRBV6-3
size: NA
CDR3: CASSTGLAGGGADTQYF
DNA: TGTGCCAGCAGTACGGGACTAGCGGGGGGGGGCGCAGATACGCAGTATTTT

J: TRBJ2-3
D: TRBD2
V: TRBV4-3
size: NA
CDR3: CASSPWTSGGTDTQYF
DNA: TGCGCCAGCAGCCCCTGGACTAGCGGGGGGACAGATACGCAGTATTTT

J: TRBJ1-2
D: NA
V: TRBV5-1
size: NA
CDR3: CASSPREANYGYTF
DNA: TGCGCCAGCAGCCCGAGGGAAGCTAACTATGGCTACACCTTC

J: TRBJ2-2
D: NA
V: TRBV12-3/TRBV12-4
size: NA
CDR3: CASSFGSTGELFF
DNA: TGTGCCAGCAGTTTTGGCAGCACCGGGGAGCTGTTTTTT

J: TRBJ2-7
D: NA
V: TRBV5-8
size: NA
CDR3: CASSSKRSYEQYF
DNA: TGTGCCAGCAGCTCAAAGCGCTCCTACGAGCAGTACTTC

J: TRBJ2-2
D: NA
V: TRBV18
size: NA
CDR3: CASSRLNNPTGELFF
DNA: TGTGCCAGCTCACGGTTAAACAACCCCACCGGGGAGCTGTTTTTT

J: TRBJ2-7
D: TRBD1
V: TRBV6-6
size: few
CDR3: CASSYRGTGIHEQYF
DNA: TGTGCCAGCAGTTATAGGGGGACAGGGATCCACGAGCAGTACTTC

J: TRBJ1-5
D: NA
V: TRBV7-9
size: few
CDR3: CASSLEGAQPQHF
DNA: TGTGCCAGCAGCTTAGAAGGAGCGCAGCCCCAGCATTTT

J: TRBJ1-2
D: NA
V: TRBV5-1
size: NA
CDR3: CASSQQGLGYGYTF
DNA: TGCGCCAGCAGCCAACAGGGTTTGGGCTATGGCTACACCTTC

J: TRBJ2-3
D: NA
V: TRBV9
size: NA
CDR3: CASSPNTDTQYF
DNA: TGTGCCAGCAGCCCAAACACAGATACGCAGTATTTT

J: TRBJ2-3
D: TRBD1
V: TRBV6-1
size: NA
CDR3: CASSEARTGTGRSDTQYF
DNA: TGTGCCAGCAGTGAAGCGAGAACCGGGACAGGGAGGTCAGATACGCAGTATTTT

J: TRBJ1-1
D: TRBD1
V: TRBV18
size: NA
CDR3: CASSPGQSMNTEAFF
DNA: TGTGCCAGCTCACCGGGACAGTCCATGAACACTGAAGCTTTCTTT

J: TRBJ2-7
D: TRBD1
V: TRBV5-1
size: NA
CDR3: CASSLEGANEQYF
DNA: TGCGCCAGCAGCTTAGAGGGGGCTAACGAGCAGTACTTC

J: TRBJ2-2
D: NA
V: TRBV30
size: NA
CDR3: CACARGGNTGELFF
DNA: TGTGCCTGCGCCCGGGGAGGGAACACCGGGGAGCTGTTTTTT

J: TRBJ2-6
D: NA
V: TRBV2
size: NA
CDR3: CASTSLIRVSGANVLTF
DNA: TGTGCCAGCACCTCTCTTATCAGGGTTTCTGGGGCCAACGTCCTGACTTTC

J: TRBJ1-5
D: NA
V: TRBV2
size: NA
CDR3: CASSVVAGNQPQHF
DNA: TGTGCCAGCAGTGTTGTGGCTGGCAATCAGCCCCAGCATTTT

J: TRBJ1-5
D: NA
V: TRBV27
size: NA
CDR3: CASSFAAGASNQPQHF
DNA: TGTGCCAGCAGTTTTGCGGCAGGGGCTAGCAATCAGCCCCAGCATTTT

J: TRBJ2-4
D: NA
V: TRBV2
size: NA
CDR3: CASSALGALLVGKNIQYF
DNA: TGTGCCAGCAGTGCATTGGGGGCACTCCTCGTAGGCAAAAACATTCAGTACTTC

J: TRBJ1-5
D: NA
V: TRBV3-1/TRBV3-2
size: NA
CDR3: CASSPTTPTVRDTSLDGNQPQHF
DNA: TGTGCCAGCAGCCCGACCACACCAACGGTACGGGACACCTCCCTGGATGGCAATCAGCCCCAGCATTTT

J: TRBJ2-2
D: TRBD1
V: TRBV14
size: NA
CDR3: CASSRDSDNTGELFF
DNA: TGTGCCAGCAGCCGGGACAGTGACAACACCGGGGAGCTGTTTTTT

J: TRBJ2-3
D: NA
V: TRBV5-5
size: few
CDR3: CASTLGGAGTDTQYF
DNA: TGTGCCAGCACCCTGGGGGGGGCCGGCACAGATACGCAGTATTTT

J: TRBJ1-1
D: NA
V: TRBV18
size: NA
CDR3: CASSQSNAGNTEAFF
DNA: TGTGCCAGCTCCCAAAGTAATGCGGGGAACACTGAAGCTTTCTTT

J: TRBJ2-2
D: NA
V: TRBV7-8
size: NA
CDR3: CASSRGLGAGELFF
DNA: TGTGCCAGCAGTAGGGGATTGGGTGCCGGGGAGCTGTTTTTT

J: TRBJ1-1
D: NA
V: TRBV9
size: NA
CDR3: CASSVQGRTEAFF
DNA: TGTGCCAGCAGCGTACAGGGGCGCACTGAAGCTTTCTTT

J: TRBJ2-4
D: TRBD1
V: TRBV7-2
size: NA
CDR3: CASSPQGVRAKNIQYF
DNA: TGTGCCAGCAGCCCCCAGGGGGTACGGGCCAAAAACATTCAGTACTTC

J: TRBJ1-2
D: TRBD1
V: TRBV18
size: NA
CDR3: CASSPQGADGYTF
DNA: TGTGCCAGCTCACCCCAGGGGGCGGATGGCTACACCTTC

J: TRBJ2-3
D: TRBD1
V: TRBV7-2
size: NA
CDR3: CASSTRQGRRTDTQYF
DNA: TGTGCCAGCAGCACCCGACAGGGGCGGAGAACAGATACGCAGTATTTT

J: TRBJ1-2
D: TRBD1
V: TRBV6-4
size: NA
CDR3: CASTLQGVDYGYTF
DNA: TGTGCCAGCACCCTTCAGGGGGTTGACTATGGCTACACCTTC

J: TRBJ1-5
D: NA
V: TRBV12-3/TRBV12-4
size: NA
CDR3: CASKAGDRQPQHF
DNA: TGTGCCAGCAAGGCGGGTGATCGTCAGCCCCAGCATTTT

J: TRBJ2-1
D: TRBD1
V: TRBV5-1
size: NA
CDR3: CASSPGQGAYNEQFF
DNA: TGCGCCAGCAGCCCGGGACAGGGGGCTTACAATGAGCAGTTCTTC

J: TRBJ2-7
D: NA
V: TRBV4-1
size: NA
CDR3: CASSQETRSYEQYF
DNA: TGCGCCAGCAGCCAAGAGACTAGGAGCTACGAGCAGTACTTC

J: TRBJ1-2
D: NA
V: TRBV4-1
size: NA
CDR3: CASSQARRGAGYGYTF
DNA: TGCGCCAGCAGCCAGGCTAGGCGGGGGGCAGGCTATGGCTACACCTTC

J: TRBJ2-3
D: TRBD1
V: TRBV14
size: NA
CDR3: CASSQAPLGTVTDTQYF
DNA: TGTGCCAGCAGCCAAGCGCCTCTCGGGACAGTAACAGATACGCAGTATTTT

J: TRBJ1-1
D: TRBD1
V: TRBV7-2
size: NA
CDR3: CASSLRDRGREAFF
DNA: TGTGCCAGCAGCCTCCGGGACAGGGGCCGGGAGGCTTTCTTT

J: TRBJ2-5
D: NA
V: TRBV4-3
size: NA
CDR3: CASSQDAAGNLPGQETQYF
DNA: TGCGCCAGCAGCCAAGATGCTGCGGGGAACCTACCGGGCCAAGAGACCCAGTACTTC

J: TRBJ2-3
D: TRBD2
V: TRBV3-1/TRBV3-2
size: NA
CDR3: CASSQDLLAGGRRTDTQYF
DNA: TGTGCCAGCAGCCAAGATCTGCTAGCGGGGGGTCGACGCACAGATACGCAGTATTTT

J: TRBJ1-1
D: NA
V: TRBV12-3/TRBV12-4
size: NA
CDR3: CASRAGDNTEAFF
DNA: TGTGCCAGCAGGGCAGGGGATAACACTGAAGCTTTCTTT

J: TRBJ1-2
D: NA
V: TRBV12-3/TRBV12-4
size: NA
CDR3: CASSLFDGSGYTF
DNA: TGTGCCAGCAGTTTATTTGATGGCAGTGGCTACACCTTC

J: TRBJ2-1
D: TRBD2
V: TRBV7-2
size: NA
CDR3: CASSQLAPRRDEQFF
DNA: TGTGCCAGCAGTCAACTAGCGCCGCGTCGCGATGAGCAGTTCTTC